The rows below give T cell receptor beta chains drawn from one sample of a study of graft-versus-host responses after intestinal transplantation. Profiled with immunoSEQ multiplex PCR; TCRdb holds only in-frame clones, not every one. Among fewer than 55,000 clones listed, approximately 95% were seen once. The antigens these receptors bind are not known. The sequenced sample was unstimulated CD8+ T cells sorted from spleen or lymph node cells, obtained before transplant. The receptors shown here come from a human donor who was the organ donor for an intestinal transplant. The CDR3 runs from the conserved cysteine through the conserved F or W. The order of the fields is J gene, clone size, D gene, V gene, CDR3 DNA, CDR3 protein. D genes are given only for firm matches. Clone sizes are given selectively: once, few, many, or a class where the clone is expanded.

TRBJ2-7 | . | . | TRBV5-1 | TGCGCCAGCAGCTTGGCCGGGCAGCCTGGGGACGAGCAGTACTTC | CASSLAGQPGDEQYF
TRBJ2-1 | . | . | TRBV29-1 | TGCAGCTTCCCGGGGCTAGCCTCCTACAATGAGCAGTTCTTC | CSFPGLASYNEQFF
TRBJ2-1 | . | . | TRBV7-8 | TGTGCCAGCAGCTTAGCTCCCTCATACAATGAGCAGTTCTTC | CASSLAPSYNEQFF
TRBJ2-1 | . | TRBD2 | TRBV2 | TGTGCCAGCACAGAGACTAGCGGGGCCACCTACAATGAGCAGTTCTTC | CASTETSGATYNEQFF
TRBJ1-5 | once | . | TRBV4-3 | TGCGCCAGCAGCCAAGACTCCGGAAACAATCAGCCCCAGCATTTT | CASSQDSGNNQPQHF
TRBJ2-2 | . | . | TRBV27 | TGTGCCAGCAGTACAGGTTACACCGGGGAGCTGTTTTTT | CASSTGYTGELFF
TRBJ1-6 | . | . | TRBV4-3 | TGCGCCAGCAGCCTGGGAGGCAGGGATGTTGGATCACCCCTCCACTTT | CASSLGGRDVGSPLHF
TRBJ1-2 | . | . | TRBV7-2 | TGTGCCAGCAGCTTCGGCCGGGCTAACTATGGCTACACCTTC | CASSFGRANYGYTF
TRBJ1-5 | . | . | TRBV27 | TGTGCCAGCAGTTTACAGGGAAGCAATCAGCCCCAGCATTTT | CASSLQGSNQPQHF
TRBJ2-5 | . | TRBD2 | TRBV5-4 | TGTGCCAGCAGCTTTATGGGACTAGCGGGGGATCATGAGACCCAGTACTTC | CASSFMGLAGDHETQYF
TRBJ2-5 | . | TRBD2 | TRBV11-2 | TGTGCCAGCAGCGGGGGGGGACTAACAAAAGAGACCCAGTACTTC | CASSGGGLTKETQYF
TRBJ2-1 | . | TRBD2 | TRBV7-2 | TGTGCCAGCAGCTCAGACGCTAGCGGGGGCTATGAGCAGTTCTTC | CASSSDASGGYEQFF
TRBJ2-7 | . | TRBD1 | TRBV7-9 | TGTGCCAGCAGCTCTACAGACAGGGGGGGCTACGAGCAGTACTTC | CASSSTDRGGYEQYF
TRBJ2-7 | . | . | TRBV5-6 | TGTGCCAGCAGCTTGCTCACCCCTGCAGGTATCTTCTACGAGCAGTACTTC | CASSLLTPAGIFYEQYF
TRBJ2-2 | once | . | TRBV5-1 | TGCGCCAGCAGCTTTGTAGTAACAATGAACACCGGGGAGCTGTTTTTT | CASSFVVTMNTGELFF
TRBJ2-1 | . | TRBD1 | TRBV6-1 | TGTGCCAGCAGTGAAGTATATGGGACAGGGCCGGACAATGAGCAGTTCTTC | CASSEVYGTGPDNEQFF
TRBJ1-3 | . | . | TRBV9 | TGTGCCAGCAGCGGCCCATCAGAGAGAAACACCATATATTTT | CASSGPSERNTIYF
TRBJ2-5 | . | . | TRBV10-3 | TGTGCCATCAGTGACCCCCTGGAGACCCAGTACTTC | CAISDPLETQYF
TRBJ1-4 | . | TRBD1 | TRBV30 | TGTGCCTGGAGTGTATCGAACAGGGGACTGTTTTTT | CAWSVSNRGLFF
TRBJ1-2 | once | . | TRBV7-9 | TGTGCCAGCAGCTTAATTTCAGGCGGCTACACCTTC | CASSLISGGYTF
TRBJ1-2 | . | . | TRBV27 | TGTGCCAGCAGTTCGACAGCTCCCTTATCGAGCGGCTACACCTTC | CASSSTAPLSSGYTF
TRBJ2-6 | . | . | TRBV4-1 | TGCGCCAGCAGCCCACCTACCGTCCACCCTTCCTCTGGGGCCAACGTCCTGACTTTC | CASSPPTVHPSSGANVLTF
TRBJ2-7 | . | . | TRBV28 | TGTGCCAGCAGTCCCTTTTCAGACCACGAGCAGTACTTC | CASSPFSDHEQYF
TRBJ1-6 | . | . | TRBV7-8 | TGTGCCAGCAGCGAGACTACGGCAGGGCGAAATTCACCCCTCCACTTT | CASSETTAGRNSPLHF
TRBJ1-2 | . | . | TRBV5-4 | TGTGCCAGCAGCTTCCAGGGAGGAGGGTATGGCTACACCTTC | CASSFQGGGYGYTF
TRBJ2-7 | . | . | TRBV5-8 | TGTGCCAGCAGCTCTTACGGGGGCGAACCTCCCTACGAGCAGTACTTC | CASSSYGGEPPYEQYF
TRBJ1-3 | . | . | TRBV13 | TGTGCCAGCAGCTTAGGTTGGCAGACCTTAAACTCTGGAAACACCATATATTTT | CASSLGWQTLNSGNTIYF
TRBJ2-7 | . | TRBD1 | TRBV7-2 | TGTGCCAGCAGCTTAGAGGGACAGGGCACCTACGAGCAGTACTTC | CASSLEGQGTYEQYF
TRBJ1-6 | . | TRBD1 | TRBV13 | TGTGCCAGCAGCTCTCAGGGGGACGGTAATTCACCCCTCCACTTT | CASSSQGDGNSPLHF
TRBJ1-2 | . | . | TRBV7-3 | TGTGCCAGCAGCCCAGGGGCAACTAACTATGGCTACACCTTC | CASSPGATNYGYTF
TRBJ2-3 | . | TRBD1 | TRBV30 | TGTGCCTGGGGGCTCCGGACAGGTTTCCCGAGCACAGATACGCAGTATTTT | CAWGLRTGFPSTDTQYF
TRBJ2-7 | . | TRBD1 | TRBV11-2 | TGTGCCAGCAGCTCCGTCCCGGGACAGGGGCATGTAAGCTCCTACGAGCAGTACTTC | CASSSVPGQGHVSSYEQYF
TRBJ1-1 | . | . | TRBV5-8 | TGTGCCAGCAGCTGGGGGGACGAGAACACTGAAGCTTTCTTT | CASSWGDENTEAFF
TRBJ2-1 | once | . | TRBV12-5 | TGTGCTAGTGGTCCAAATGAGCAGTTCTTC | CASGPNEQFF
TRBJ1-3 | . | . | TRBV2 | TGTGCCAGCAGTTCCTCGTTTGGGGACTTAGGGTTCGCTGGAAACACCATATATTTT | CASSSSFGDLGFAGNTIYF
TRBJ2-3 | . | TRBD2 | TRBV30 | TGTGCCTGGAGTCGCCTAGCGGGGGGCACAGATACGCAGTATTTT | CAWSRLAGGTDTQYF